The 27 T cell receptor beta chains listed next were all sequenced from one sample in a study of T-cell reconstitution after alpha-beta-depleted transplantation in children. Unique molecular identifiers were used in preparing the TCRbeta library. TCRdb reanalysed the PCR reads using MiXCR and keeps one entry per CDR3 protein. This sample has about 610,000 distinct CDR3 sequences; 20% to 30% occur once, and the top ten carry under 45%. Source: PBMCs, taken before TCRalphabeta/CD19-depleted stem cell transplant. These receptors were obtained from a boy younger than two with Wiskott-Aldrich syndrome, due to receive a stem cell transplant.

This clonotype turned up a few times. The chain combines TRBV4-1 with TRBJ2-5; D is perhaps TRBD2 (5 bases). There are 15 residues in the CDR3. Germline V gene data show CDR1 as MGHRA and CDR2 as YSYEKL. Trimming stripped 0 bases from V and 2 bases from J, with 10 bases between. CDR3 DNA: TGCGCCAGCAGCCAAGACGGCGGAGGTCAAGAGACCCAGTACTTC. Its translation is CASSQDGGGQETQYF.

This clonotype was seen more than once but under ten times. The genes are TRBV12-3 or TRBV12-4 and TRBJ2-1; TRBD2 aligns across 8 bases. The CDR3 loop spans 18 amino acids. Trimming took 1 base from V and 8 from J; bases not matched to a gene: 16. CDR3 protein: CASSLGFPGLGSGYEQFF. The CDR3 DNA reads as TGTGCCAGCAGTTTAGGGTTTCCGGGACTAGGGTCAGGGTATGAGCAGTTCTTC.

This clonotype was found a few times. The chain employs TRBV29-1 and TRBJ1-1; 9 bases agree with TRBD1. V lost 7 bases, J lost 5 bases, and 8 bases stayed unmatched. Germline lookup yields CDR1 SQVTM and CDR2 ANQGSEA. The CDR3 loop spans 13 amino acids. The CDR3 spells CSAKTGGDTEAFF. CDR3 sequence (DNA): TGCAGCGCTAAGACAGGGGGAGATACTGAAGCTTTCTTT.

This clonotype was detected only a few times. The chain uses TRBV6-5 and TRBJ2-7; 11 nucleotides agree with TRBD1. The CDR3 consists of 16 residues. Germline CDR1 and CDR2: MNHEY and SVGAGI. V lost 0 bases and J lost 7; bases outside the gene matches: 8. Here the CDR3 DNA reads TGTGCCAGCAGTTACTCCGGACAGGGGGCACGACAGGAGCAGTACTTC. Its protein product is CASSYSGQGARQEQYF.

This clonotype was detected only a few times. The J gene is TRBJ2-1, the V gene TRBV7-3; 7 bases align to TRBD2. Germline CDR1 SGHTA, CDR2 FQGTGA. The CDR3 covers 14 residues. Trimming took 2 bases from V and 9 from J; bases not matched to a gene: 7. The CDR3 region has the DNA TGTGCCAGCAGCTTAGGGAGGGGAGCCAGTGAGCAGTTCTTC. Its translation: CASSLGRGASEQFF.

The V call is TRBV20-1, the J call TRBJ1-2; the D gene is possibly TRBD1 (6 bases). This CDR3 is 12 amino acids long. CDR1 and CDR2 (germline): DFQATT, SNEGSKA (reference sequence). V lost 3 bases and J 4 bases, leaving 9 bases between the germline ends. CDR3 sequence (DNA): TGCAGTGCTAGCGGGGGGCTCTATGGCTACACCTTC. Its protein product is CSASGGLYGYTF.

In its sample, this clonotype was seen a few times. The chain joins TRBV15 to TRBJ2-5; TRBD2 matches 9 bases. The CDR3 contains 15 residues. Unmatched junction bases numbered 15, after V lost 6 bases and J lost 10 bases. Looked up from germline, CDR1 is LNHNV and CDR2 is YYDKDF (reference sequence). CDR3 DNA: TGTGCCACCAGAGTTGCGGGAGGGGAGGAGGTGGACCAGTACTTC. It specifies CATRVAGGEEVDQYF.

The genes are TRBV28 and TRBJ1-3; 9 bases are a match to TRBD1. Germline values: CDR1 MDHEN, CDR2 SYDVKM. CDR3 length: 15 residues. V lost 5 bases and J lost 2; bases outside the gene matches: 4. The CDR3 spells CASSPRQGAGNTIYF. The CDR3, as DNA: TGTGCCAGCAGTCCTCGACAGGGGGCTGGAAACACCATATATTTT.

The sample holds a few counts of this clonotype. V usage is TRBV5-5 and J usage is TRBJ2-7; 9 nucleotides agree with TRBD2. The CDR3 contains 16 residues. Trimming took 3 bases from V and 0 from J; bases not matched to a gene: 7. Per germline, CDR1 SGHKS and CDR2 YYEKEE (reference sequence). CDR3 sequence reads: CASSWIAGASSYEQYF. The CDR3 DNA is TGTGCCAGCAGCTGGATAGCGGGAGCGAGCTCCTACGAGCAGTACTTC.

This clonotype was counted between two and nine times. The DNA for the CDR3 is TGTGCCAGCAGCCTTGCCGCGGGGAGAGCTTACGAGCAGTACTTC. Residues: CASSLAAGRAYEQYF. The V gene is TRBV7-9, the J gene TRBJ2-7; D may be TRBD2 (6 bases). Germline values: CDR1 SEHNR, CDR2 FQNEAQ (reference sequence). CDR3 size: 15 residues. The V end lost 5 bases, the J end lost 4 bases, and 18 bases lay between the germline ends.

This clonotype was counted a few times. The CDR3 protein is CASSLGQGLRAQYF. DNA for the CDR3: TGTGCCAGCAGCTTAGGACAGGGTCTTAGGGCGCAGTATTTT. J is TRBJ2-3 and V is TRBV7-2, with 7 bases lining up with TRBD1. Germline CDR1 reads SGHTA; CDR2 reads FQGNSA. CDR3 length: 14 residues. The V gene end was trimmed by 1 base and the J gene end by 10 bases; junction bases not matched to a gene: 8.

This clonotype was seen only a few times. The CDR3 DNA reads TGTGCCAGCAGTTACGGAGGGGCGCGGTCAGAGACCCAGTACTTC. It yields the protein CASSYGGARSETQYF. This chain connects TRBV6-5 to TRBJ2-5; D is perhaps TRBD2 (6 bases). This CDR3 comprises 15 residues. The germline V gene encodes CDR1 MNHEY and CDR2 SVGAGI. The germline V and J ends were trimmed by 2 bases and 4 bases, with 14 bases remaining between them.

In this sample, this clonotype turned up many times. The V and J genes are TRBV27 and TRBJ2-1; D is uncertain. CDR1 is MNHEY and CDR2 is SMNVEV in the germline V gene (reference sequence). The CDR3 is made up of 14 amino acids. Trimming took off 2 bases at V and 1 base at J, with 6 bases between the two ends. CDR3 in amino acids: CASSLVGSYNEQFF. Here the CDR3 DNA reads TGTGCCAGCAGTTTAGTGGGTTCCTACAATGAGCAGTTCTTC.

The CDR3 is CASRHQPSYNEQFF. The CDR3 DNA sequence: TGCGCCAGCAGGCACCAGCCTTCCTACAATGAGCAGTTCTTC. The chain joins TRBV5-1 to TRBJ2-1; the D is unclear. The germline V and J ends were trimmed by 5 bases and 1 base, with 10 bases remaining between them. The CDR3 contains 14 residues. The V gene's germline CDR1 is SGHRS and CDR2 YFSETQ.

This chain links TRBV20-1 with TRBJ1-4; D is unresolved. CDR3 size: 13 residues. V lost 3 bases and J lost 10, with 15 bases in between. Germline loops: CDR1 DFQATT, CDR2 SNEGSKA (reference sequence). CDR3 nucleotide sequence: TGCAGTGCTAGCAATCAGGCCGCTCCAAAACTGTTTTTT. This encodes CSASNQAAPKLFF.

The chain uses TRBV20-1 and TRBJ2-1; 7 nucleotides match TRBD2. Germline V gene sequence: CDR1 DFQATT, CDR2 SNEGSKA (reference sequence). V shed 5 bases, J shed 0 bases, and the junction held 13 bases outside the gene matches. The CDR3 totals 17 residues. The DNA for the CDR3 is TGCAGTGCTCCCTTCGCGATACTAGCGAGCTCCTACAATGAGCAGTTCTTC. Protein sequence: CSAPFAILASSYNEQFF.

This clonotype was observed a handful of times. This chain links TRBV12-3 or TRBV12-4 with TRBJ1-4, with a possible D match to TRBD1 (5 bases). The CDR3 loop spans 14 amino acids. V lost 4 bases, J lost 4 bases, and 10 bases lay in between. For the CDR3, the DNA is TGTGCCAGCAGTTCTGACAGCCTTAATGAAAAACTGTTTTTT. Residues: CASSSDSLNEKLFF.

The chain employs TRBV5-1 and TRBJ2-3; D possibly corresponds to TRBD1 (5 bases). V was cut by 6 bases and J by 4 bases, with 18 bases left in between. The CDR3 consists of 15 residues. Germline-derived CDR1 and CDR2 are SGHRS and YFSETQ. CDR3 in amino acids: CASTSAASGSDTQYF. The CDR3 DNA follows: TGCGCCAGCACGAGTGCTGCCTCAGGGTCAGATACGCAGTATTTT.

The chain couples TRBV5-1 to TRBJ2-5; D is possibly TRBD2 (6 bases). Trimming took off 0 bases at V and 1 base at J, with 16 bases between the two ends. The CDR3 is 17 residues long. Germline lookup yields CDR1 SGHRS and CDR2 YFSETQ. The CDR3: CASSLAVLADFQETQYF. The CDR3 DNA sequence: TGCGCCAGCAGCTTGGCCGTACTAGCCGATTTCCAAGAGACCCAGTACTTC.

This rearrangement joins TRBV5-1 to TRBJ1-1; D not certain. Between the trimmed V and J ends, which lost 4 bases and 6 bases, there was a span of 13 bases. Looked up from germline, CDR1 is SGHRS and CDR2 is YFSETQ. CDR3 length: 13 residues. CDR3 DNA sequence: TGCGCCAGCAGCCCTCGCGTAGGGCCTGAAGCTTTCTTT. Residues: CASSPRVGPEAFF.

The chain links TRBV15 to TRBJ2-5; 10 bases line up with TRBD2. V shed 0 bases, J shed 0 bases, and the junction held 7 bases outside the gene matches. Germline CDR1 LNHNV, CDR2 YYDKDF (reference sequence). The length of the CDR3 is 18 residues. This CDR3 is CATSRESSGGVYQETQYF. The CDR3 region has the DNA TGTGCCACCAGCAGAGAGTCTAGCGGGGGAGTGTACCAAGAGACCCAGTACTTC. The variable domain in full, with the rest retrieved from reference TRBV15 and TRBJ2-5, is DAMVIQNPRYQVTQFGKPVTLSCSQTLNHNVMYWYQQKSSQAPKLLFHYYDKDFNNEADTPDNFQSRRPNTSFCFLDIRSPGLGDTAMYLCATSRESSGGVYQETQYFGPGTRLLVL.

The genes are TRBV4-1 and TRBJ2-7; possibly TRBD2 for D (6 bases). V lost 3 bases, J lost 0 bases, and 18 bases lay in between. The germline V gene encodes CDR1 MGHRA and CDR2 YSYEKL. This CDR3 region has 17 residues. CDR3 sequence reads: CASSHGDSKGSSYEQYF. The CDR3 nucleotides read TGCGCCAGCAGCCATGGGGACTCCAAGGGAAGCTCCTACGAGCAGTACTTC.

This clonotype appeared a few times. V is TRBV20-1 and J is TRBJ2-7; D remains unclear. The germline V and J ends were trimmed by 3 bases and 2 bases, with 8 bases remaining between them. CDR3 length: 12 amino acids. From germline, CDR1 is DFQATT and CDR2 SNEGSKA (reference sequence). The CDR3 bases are TGCAGTGCTAGCCAACAAGCCTACGAGCAGTACTTC. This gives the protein CSASQQAYEQYF.

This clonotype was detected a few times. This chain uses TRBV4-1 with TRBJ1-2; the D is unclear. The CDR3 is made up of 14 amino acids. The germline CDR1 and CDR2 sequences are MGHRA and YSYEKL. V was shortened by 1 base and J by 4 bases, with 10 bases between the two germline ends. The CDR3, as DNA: TGCGCCAGCAGCCAAGTTGAAGGCCTCTATGGCTACACCTTC. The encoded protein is CASSQVEGLYGYTF.

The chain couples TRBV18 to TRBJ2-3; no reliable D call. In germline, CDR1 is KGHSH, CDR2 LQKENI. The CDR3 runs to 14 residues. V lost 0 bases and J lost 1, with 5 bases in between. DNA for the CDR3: TGTGCCAGCTCACCACCCGCCCGCACAGATACGCAGTATTTT. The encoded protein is CASSPPARTDTQYF.

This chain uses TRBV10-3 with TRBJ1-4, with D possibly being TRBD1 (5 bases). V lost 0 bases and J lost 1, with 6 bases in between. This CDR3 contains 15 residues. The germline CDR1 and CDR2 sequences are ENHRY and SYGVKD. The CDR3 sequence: CAISESGLTNEKLFF. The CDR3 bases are TGTGCCATCAGTGAGTCGGGGCTAACTAATGAAAAACTGTTTTTT.

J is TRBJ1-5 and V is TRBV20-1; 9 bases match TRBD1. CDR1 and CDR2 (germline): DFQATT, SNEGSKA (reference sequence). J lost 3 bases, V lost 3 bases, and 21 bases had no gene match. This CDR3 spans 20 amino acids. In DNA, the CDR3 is TGCAGTGCTAGTAGCTTAGTCACCGGGACAGGGATAGAATACAATCAGCCCCAGCATTTT. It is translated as CSASSLVTGTGIEYNQPQHF.